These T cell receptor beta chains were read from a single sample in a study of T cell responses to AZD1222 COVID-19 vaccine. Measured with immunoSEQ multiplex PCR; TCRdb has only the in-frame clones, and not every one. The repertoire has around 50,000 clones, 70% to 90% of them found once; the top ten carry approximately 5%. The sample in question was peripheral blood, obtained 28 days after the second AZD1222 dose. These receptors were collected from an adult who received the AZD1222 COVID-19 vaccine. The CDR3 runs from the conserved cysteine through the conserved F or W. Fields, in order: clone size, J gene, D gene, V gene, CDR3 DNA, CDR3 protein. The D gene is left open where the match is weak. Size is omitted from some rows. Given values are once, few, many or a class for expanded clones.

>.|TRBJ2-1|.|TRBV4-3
TGCGCCAGCAGCCAAGATACAAGCGTAAATGAGCAGTTCTTC
CASSQDTSVNEQFF
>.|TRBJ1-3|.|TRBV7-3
TGTGCCAGCAGCTTGGGTAGCTCTGGAAACACCATATATTTT
CASSLGSSGNTIYF
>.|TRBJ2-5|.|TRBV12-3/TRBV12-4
TGTGCCAGCAGTTTGCCCACCGCGCGGACCCAGTACTTC
CASSLPTARTQYF
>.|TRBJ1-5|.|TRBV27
TGTGCCAGCAGTTCTAGACCGGGACCTACGAATCAGCCCCAGCATTTT
CASSSRPGPTNQPQHF
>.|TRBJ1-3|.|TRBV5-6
TGTGCCAGCAGCCCCCTGGGACCGAACTTCTCTGGAAACACCATATATTTT
CASSPLGPNFSGNTIYF
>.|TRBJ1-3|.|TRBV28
TGTGCCAGCAGAGGGCTGAGAAACACCATATATTTT
CASRGLRNTIYF
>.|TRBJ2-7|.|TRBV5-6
TGTGCCAGCAGCTTGGGGCAGGGAGCCTACGAGCAGTACTTC
CASSLGQGAYEQYF
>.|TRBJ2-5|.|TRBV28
TGTGCCAGCAGTTTGTTCCAAGAGACCCAGTACTTC
CASSLFQETQYF
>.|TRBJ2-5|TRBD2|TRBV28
TGTGCCAGCAGTTACCTCACGACTAGCGGGAGGGCCCCTAAGACCCAGTACTTC
CASSYLTTSGRAPKTQYF
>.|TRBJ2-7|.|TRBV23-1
TGCGCCAGCAGTCACCAAGACGGGTCCTACGAGCAGTACTTC
CASSHQDGSYEQYF
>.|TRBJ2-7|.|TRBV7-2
TGTGCCAGCAGCTTAGGATGGACAGTAACCTACGAGCAGTACTTC
CASSLGWTVTYEQYF
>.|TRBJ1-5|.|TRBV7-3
TGTGCCAGCAGCTTCCCGTGGGCAGCAGGCCCTTGGCAGCCCCAGCATTTT
CASSFPWAAGPWQPQHF
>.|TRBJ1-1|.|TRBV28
TGTGCCAGCAGTCCGCCGGGACGGATGAACACTGAAGCTTTCTTT
CASSPPGRMNTEAFF
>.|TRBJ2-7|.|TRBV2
TGTGCCAGCAGATCGGACCCGTCCTACGAGCAGTACTTC
CASRSDPSYEQYF
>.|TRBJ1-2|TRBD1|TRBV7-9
TGTGCCAGCAGCTTAGACGGCAGGGGGCTGTCAGGCTACACCTTC
CASSLDGRGLSGYTF
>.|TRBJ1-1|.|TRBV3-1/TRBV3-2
TGTGCCAGCAGCCCCCCTGGGGACACTGAAGCTTTCTTT
CASSPPGDTEAFF
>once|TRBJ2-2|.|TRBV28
TGTGCCAGCAGTTGGGGATTGACATTCGAGATTTCTGGGAAGGAATCCCCCGGGGAGCTGTTTTTT
CASSWGLTFEISGKESPGELFF
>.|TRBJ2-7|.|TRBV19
TGTGCCAGTAGTGGCAGGGGCTCATACGAGCAGTACTTC
CASSGRGSYEQYF
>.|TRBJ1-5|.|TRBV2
TGTGCCAGCAGCGCCAGGCGGGGCTCACAGCCCCAGCATTTT
CASSARRGSQPQHF
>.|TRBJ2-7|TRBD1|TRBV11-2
TGTGCCAGCAGCTTAGCGGTGGGACAGTACCACGAGCAGTACTTC
CASSLAVGQYHEQYF
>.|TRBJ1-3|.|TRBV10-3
TGTGCCATCAGTGAGCCTGGACGGACTTCTGGAAACACCATATATTTT
CAISEPGRTSGNTIYF
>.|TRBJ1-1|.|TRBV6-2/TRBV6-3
TGTGCCAGCAGTTACAGGGGGAACACTGAAGCTTTCTTT
CASSYRGNTEAFF
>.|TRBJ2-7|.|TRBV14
TGTGCCAGCAGCCTAGGAGGGGGGCCCTACGAGCAGTACTTC
CASSLGGGPYEQYF
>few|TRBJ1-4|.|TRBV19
TGTGCCAGTAGTGGGGCAGCAACTAATGAAAAACTGTTTTTT
CASSGAATNEKLFF
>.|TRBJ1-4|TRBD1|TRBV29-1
TGCAGCGTCCGGGACAGGCTGAGTAATGAAAAACTGTTTTTT
CSVRDRLSNEKLFF
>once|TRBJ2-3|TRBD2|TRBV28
TGTGCCAGCAGTTTTCTCTTAAGCAGCGGGGCGGCAGATACGCAGTATTTT
CASSFLLSSGAADTQYF
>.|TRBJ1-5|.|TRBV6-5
TGTGCCAGCAGTTACTCGATACAGACTTATCAGCCCCAGCATTTT
CASSYSIQTYQPQHF
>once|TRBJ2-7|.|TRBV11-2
TGTGCCAGCAGCTTAGGGCCCGGCGGTTCCGAGCAGTACTTC
CASSLGPGGSEQYF
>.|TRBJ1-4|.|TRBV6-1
TGTGCCAGCAGTGACGGACGGGGTTCAGAAAAACTGTTTTTT
CASSDGRGSEKLFF
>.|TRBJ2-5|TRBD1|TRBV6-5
TGTGCCAGCAGTTACTCGAGCAGGGGGCCGTTAGAGACCCAGTACTTC
CASSYSSRGPLETQYF
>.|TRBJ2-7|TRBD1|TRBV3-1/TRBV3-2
TGTGCCAGCAGCCATGTATTTACAGGGGGCGAGCAGTACTTC
CASSHVFTGGEQYF
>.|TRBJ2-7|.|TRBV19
TGTGCCAGTAGTATAGCAGGTCCCTCCTACGAGCAGTACTTC
CASSIAGPSYEQYF
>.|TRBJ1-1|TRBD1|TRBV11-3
TGTGCCAGCAGCTTAGAAGCCGGGACAGGGAGGTCGAGCACTGAAGCTTTCTTT
CASSLEAGTGRSSTEAFF
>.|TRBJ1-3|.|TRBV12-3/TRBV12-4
TGTGCCAGCAGTCTTGGACGGGGAAACACCATATATTTT
CASSLGRGNTIYF
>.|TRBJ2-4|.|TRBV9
TGTGCCAGCAGCGTAGGTTTACGGGGGCGAGCCAAAAACATTCAGTACTTC
CASSVGLRGRAKNIQYF
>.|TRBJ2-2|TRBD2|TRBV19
TGTGCCAGTACCATGGGACTAGTCGGTGGGGAGCTGTTTTTT
CASTMGLVGGELFF
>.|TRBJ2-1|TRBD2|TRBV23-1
TGCGCCAGCAGTCAAAGGGAGTGTGGAGCGGGAGGGCCATTCTACAATGAGCAGTTCTTC
CASSQRECGAGGPFYNEQFF
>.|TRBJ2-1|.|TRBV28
TGTGCCAGCAGTTCCTACTACAATGAGCAGTTCTTC
CASSSYYNEQFF
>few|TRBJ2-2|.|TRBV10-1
TGCGCCAGCAGTGAGGCTAGGGGAGGCGGGGAGCTGTTTTTT
CASSEARGGGELFF
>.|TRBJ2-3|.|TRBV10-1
TGCGCCAGCAGCGGACCGGACACAGATACGCAGTATTTT
CASSGPDTDTQYF
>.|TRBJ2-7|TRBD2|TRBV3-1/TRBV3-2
TGTGCCAGCAGCCAAGATCTTTCTAGCGGGTCTCGCTACGAGCAGTACTTC
CASSQDLSSGSRYEQYF
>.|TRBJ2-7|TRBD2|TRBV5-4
TGTGCCAGCAGTCACGCGGGGGTCTACGAGCAGTACTTC
CASSHAGVYEQYF
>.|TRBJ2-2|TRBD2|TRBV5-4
TGTGCCAGCAGCCCGGTGGCGGGACTAGGAGTCACCGGGGAGCTGTTTTTT
CASSPVAGLGVTGELFF
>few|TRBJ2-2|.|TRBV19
TGTGCCAGTAGCGAACTAACCCGGGATACCGGGGAGCTGTTTTTT
CASSELTRDTGELFF
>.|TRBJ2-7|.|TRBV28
TGTGCCAGCAACGGTGTGGGGCGGACATCCTACGAGCAGTACTTC
CASNGVGRTSYEQYF
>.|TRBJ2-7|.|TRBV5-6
TGTGCCAGCACGTGGGGTCCAGGGAGCAATAACGAGCAGTACTTC
CASTWGPGSNNEQYF
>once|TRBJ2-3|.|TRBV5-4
TGTGCCAGCAGCTCGGACGTGAGCACAGATACGCAGTATTTT
CASSSDVSTDTQYF
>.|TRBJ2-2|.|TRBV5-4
TGTGCCAGCAGCTTTATGGAGGATGGCACCGGGGAGCTGTTTTTT
CASSFMEDGTGELFF
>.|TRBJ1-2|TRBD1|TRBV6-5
TGTGCCAGCAGTTACTCCGGACAGGGAAGCTATGGCTACACCTTC
CASSYSGQGSYGYTF
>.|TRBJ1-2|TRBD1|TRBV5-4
TGTGCCAGCAGCTCGACAGGGGGCTCTGGCTACACCTTC
CASSSTGGSGYTF
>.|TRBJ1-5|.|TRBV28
TGTGCCAGCACCCCCCGAGGGGGGAGGAGCAATCAGCCCCAGCATTTT
CASTPRGGRSNQPQHF
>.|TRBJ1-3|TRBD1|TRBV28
TGTGCCAGCGTCCAAACAGGGGGAGGTGGAAACACCATATATTTT
CASVQTGGGGNTIYF
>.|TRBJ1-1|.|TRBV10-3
TGTGCCATCAGTGAGGCGGGGATGACTGAAGCTTTCTTT
CAISEAGMTEAFF